This T cell receptor beta chain was captured by sequencing in a study of a mutant IDH1 vaccine in newly diagnosed glioma. Study details: Treatment recipients were approximately 60% male and around 40% female, and their mean age was approximately 42 years.

Generated by immunoSEQ multiplex PCR, the TCRdb table keeps only in-frame clones and is missing some. The sample has tens of thousands of clones, 90% seen once; the top ten hold roughly 5%. V shed 8 bases and J shed 1 base, with 11 bases lying between them. The CDR3 extends over 12 amino acids. Germline lookup yields CDR1 GTSNPN and CDR2 SVGIG (reference sequence). Time point denoted: week 5, during vaccination. Vaccine doses each comprised 300 ug of mutant IDH1 20-mer peptide, with topical imiquimod. A note on this clone: Its antigen is currently unknown.

The J gene is TRBJ2-5, the V gene TRBV30, with D maybe TRBD1 (6 bases). This receptor was identified in a woman in her 40s with glioma. The source material was PBMCs, sampled from a glioma patient whose treatment included an IDH1 peptide vaccine. CDR3 region: CAIDRFQETQYF. As DNA, the CDR3 is TGTGCCATCGACAGGTTCCAAGAGACCCAGTACTTC.